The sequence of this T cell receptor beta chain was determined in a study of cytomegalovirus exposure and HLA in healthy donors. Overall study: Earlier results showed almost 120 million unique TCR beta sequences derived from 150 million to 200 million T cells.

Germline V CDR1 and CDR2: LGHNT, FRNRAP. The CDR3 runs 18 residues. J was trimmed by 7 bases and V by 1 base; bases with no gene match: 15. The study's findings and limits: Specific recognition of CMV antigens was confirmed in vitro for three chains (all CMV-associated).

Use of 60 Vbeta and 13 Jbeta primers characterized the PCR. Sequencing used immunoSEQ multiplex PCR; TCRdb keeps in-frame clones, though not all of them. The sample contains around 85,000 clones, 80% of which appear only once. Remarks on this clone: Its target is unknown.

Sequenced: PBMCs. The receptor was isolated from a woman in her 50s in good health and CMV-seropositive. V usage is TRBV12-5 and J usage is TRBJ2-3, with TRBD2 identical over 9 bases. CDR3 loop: CASGLARGGSGSLNTQYF. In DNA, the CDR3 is TGTGCTAGTGGTTTGGCCCGGGGTGGTAGCGGGAGTCTGAATACGCAGTATTTT.